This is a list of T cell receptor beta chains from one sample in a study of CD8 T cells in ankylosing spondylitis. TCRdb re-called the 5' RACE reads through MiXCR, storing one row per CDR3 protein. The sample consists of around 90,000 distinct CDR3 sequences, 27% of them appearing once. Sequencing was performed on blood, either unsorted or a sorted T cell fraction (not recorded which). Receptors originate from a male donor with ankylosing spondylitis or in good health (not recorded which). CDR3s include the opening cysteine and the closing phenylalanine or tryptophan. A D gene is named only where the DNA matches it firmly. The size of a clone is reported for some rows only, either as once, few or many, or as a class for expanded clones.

TGTGCCAGCAGCTTAACTTTCAGCTCCTACAATGAGCAGTTCTTC,CASSLTFSSYNEQFF,once,TRBJ2-1,TRBV7-6,NA
TGTGCCAGCTCACCAGTCAGGCAGAACACTGAAGCTTTCTTT,CASSPVRQNTEAFF,NA,TRBJ1-1,TRBV18,NA
TGTGCCAGCAGCTTAGCAGCAGGGGGCGGGGGAAAACTGTTTTTT,CASSLAAGGGGKLFF,NA,TRBJ1-4,TRBV7-2,TRBD1
TGTGCCAGCGGGAGGGCCGGAAATGAGCAGTTCTTC,CASGRAGNEQFF,few,TRBJ2-1,TRBV6-5,TRBD2
TGTGCCAGCAGTGAATACGGGCGAGGGGAGACCCAGTACTTC,CASSEYGRGETQYF,NA,TRBJ2-5,TRBV25-1,NA
TGTGCCAGCAATGAGGGGGGCGGCACAGATACGCAGTATTTT,CASNEGGGTDTQYF,NA,TRBJ2-3,TRBV7-2,NA
TGCAGCGTTGAAGGCAAGAACTCCTACGAGCAGTACTTC,CSVEGKNSYEQYF,few,TRBJ2-7,TRBV29-1,NA
TGTGCCAGCAAGGAACGTCAGGGAAACTCTGGGGCCAACGTCCTGACTTTC,CASKERQGNSGANVLTF,few,TRBJ2-6,TRBV6-1,NA
TGCGCCAGCAGCCAAATTGTGTCTAGCACAGATACGCAGTATTTT,CASSQIVSSTDTQYF,NA,TRBJ2-3,TRBV4-1,NA
TGTGCCAGCAGTAGGCAGACCGGGGAGCTGTTTTTT,CASSRQTGELFF,few,TRBJ2-2,TRBV12-3/TRBV12-4,NA
TGTACCTGCAGTTTCCTCACTCCAGGGAGCGTGGGTCACACCGGGGAGCTGTTTTTT,CTCSFLTPGSVGHTGELFF,once,TRBJ2-2,TRBV6-4,NA
TGTGCCAGCAGCTTAGGGGGGGGCCTATCCACTCAGCCCCAGCATTTT,CASSLGGGLSTQPQHF,few,TRBJ1-5,TRBV7-8,NA
TGTGCCAGCAGCTTGACTAGCGGGAACTACGAGCAGTACTTC,CASSLTSGNYEQYF,many,TRBJ2-7,TRBV5-6,TRBD2
TGTGCCAGCAGCCCCCAGCCCACGTCGGGAGAGCAGTTCTTC,CASSPQPTSGEQFF,NA,TRBJ2-1,TRBV7-9,NA
TGTGCCAGCAGGGATAACAGGATGGCCTACAATGAGCAGTTCTTC,CASRDNRMAYNEQFF,few,TRBJ2-1,TRBV12-3/TRBV12-4,NA